This is a list of T cell receptor beta chains from one sample in a study of vaccination and CD4 T cells after COVID-19. What these receptors recognize is not known. TCRdb re-called the PCR reads through MiXCR, storing one row per CDR3 protein. In the table there are 6,000 to 7,500 distinct CDR3 sequences, around half of which are singletons. Sequenced material: CD4+ T cells from blood, cultured in vitro. The source of these receptors is a human donor in good health. Each CDR3 is given with its conserved first and last residue. Fields, in order: D gene, clone size, J gene, V gene, CDR3 protein, CDR3 DNA. A D gene is named only where the DNA matches it firmly. Not every row has a clone size; where given, it reads once, few, many or a size class.

D: TRBD1
size: NA
J: TRBJ1-1
V: TRBV5-4
CDR3: CASSGWTGDNKLTEAFF
DNA: TGTGCCAGCAGCGGATGGACAGGGGATAATAAACTAACTGAAGCTTTCTTT

D: TRBD1
size: NA
J: TRBJ2-3
V: TRBV19
CDR3: CASTGGRMGTDTQYF
DNA: TGTGCCAGTACAGGGGGCAGAATGGGCACAGATACGCAGTATTTT

D: TRBD1
size: NA
J: TRBJ1-5
V: TRBV2
CDR3: CASSDPTGASNQPQHF
DNA: TGTGCCAGCAGTGATCCGACAGGGGCTAGCAATCAGCCCCAGCATTTT

D: NA
size: NA
J: TRBJ2-3
V: TRBV10-3
CDR3: CAISPQENTQYF
DNA: TGTGCCATCAGTCCCCAGGAAAATACGCAGTATTTT

D: NA
size: NA
J: TRBJ1-6
V: TRBV7-8
CDR3: CASSPSVVLGSPLHF
DNA: TGTGCCAGCAGCCCTAGCGTTGTCTTGGGGTCACCCCTCCACTTT

D: TRBD2
size: NA
J: TRBJ2-5
V: TRBV19
CDR3: CASQPGLAEETQYF
DNA: TGTGCCAGTCAACCCGGACTAGCAGAAGAGACCCAGTACTTC

D: TRBD2
size: once
J: TRBJ2-3
V: TRBV20-1
CDR3: CSARDDLLAGKGADTQYF
DNA: TGCAGTGCTAGAGATGATCTACTAGCGGGAAAGGGGGCAGATACGCAGTATTTT

D: NA
size: few
J: TRBJ1-6
V: TRBV20-1
CDR3: CSAREGGLNNSPLHF
DNA: TGCAGTGCTAGAGAAGGGGGATTGAATAATTCACCCCTCCACTTT

D: NA
size: NA
J: TRBJ2-3
V: TRBV27
CDR3: CASSLGGGVGDTQYF
DNA: TGTGCCAGCAGTTTGGGAGGTGGGGTGGGAGATACGCAGTATTTT

D: NA
size: few
J: TRBJ1-1
V: TRBV2
CDR3: CASSEAGTFNTEAFF
DNA: TGTGCCAGCAGTGAAGCCGGGACCTTCAACACTGAAGCTTTCTTT

D: TRBD2
size: NA
J: TRBJ2-1
V: TRBV6-1
CDR3: CASSREWGLAANEQFF
DNA: TGTGCCAGCAGTAGAGAATGGGGACTAGCGGCCAATGAGCAGTTCTTC

D: TRBD2
size: NA
J: TRBJ2-5
V: TRBV28
CDR3: CASTGGFETQYF
DNA: TGTGCCAGTACGGGGGGGTTCGAGACCCAGTACTTC

D: NA
size: few
J: TRBJ1-1
V: TRBV21-1
CDR3: CASSKRTRQHEAFF
DNA: TGTGCCAGCAGCAAGAGGACCAGGCAGCATGAAGCTTTCTTT

D: TRBD1
size: few
J: TRBJ1-6
V: TRBV19
CDR3: CASSPREGQGNSPLHF
DNA: TGTGCCAGTAGTCCGCGAGAGGGACAGGGAAATTCACCCCTCCACTTT

D: TRBD1
size: NA
J: TRBJ1-1
V: TRBV6-1
CDR3: CASSLQTPGQGAASLNTEAFF
DNA: TGTGCCAGCAGTCTTCAAACCCCGGGACAGGGGGCGGCTTCTCTGAACACTGAAGCTTTCTTT

D: TRBD2
size: once
J: TRBJ2-3
V: TRBV20-1
CDR3: CSARDSSGGRDMQYF
DNA: TGCAGTGCTAGAGATTCGAGCGGGGGGCGGGATATGCAGTATTTT

D: TRBD1
size: few
J: TRBJ2-5
V: TRBV6-1
CDR3: CASRATGGRLETQYF
DNA: TGTGCCAGCAGGGCGACAGGGGGTCGGCTGGAGACCCAGTACTTC

D: NA
size: NA
J: TRBJ1-1
V: TRBV20-1
CDR3: CSASDSLEAFF
DNA: TGCAGTGCTTCCGACAGCCTCGAAGCTTTCTTT

D: TRBD2
size: once
J: TRBJ2-5
V: TRBV6-1
CDR3: CASRLAGGPTETQYF
DNA: TGTGCCAGCAGACTGGCGGGGGGGCCAACAGAGACCCAGTACTTC

D: NA
size: NA
J: TRBJ2-1
V: TRBV4-1
CDR3: CASSQGGRGTENEQFF
DNA: TGCGCCAGCAGCCAAGGAGGCAGGGGAACGGAGAATGAGCAGTTCTTC

D: TRBD2
size: few
J: TRBJ2-1
V: TRBV29-1
CDR3: CSVGTSGRGNVF
DNA: TGCAGCGTTGGAACTAGCGGGAGGGGTAATGTCTTC

D: NA
size: NA
J: TRBJ2-5
V: TRBV27
CDR3: CASSPRLVGAQETQYF
DNA: TGTGCCAGCAGTCCTCGACTAGTCGGGGCCCAAGAGACCCAGTACTTC

D: NA
size: NA
J: TRBJ1-2
V: TRBV9
CDR3: CASSPTTFNYGYTF
DNA: TGTGCCAGCAGCCCTACGACATTTAACTATGGCTACACCTTC

D: NA
size: few
J: TRBJ2-5
V: TRBV7-2
CDR3: CASSSTPGTLETQYF
DNA: TGTGCCAGCAGTTCCACCCCAGGGACGCTCGAGACCCAGTACTTC

D: NA
size: NA
J: TRBJ2-3
V: TRBV24-1
CDR3: CATSDYVSTDTQYF
DNA: TGTGCCACCAGTGATTATGTCAGCACAGATACGCAGTATTTT

D: NA
size: NA
J: TRBJ1-6
V: TRBV28
CDR3: CASSLGGLESPLHF
DNA: TGTGCCAGCAGTTTAGGGGGTTTAGAATCACCCCTCCACTTT

D: TRBD2
size: NA
J: TRBJ2-2
V: TRBV15
CDR3: CATSTTSAKTGELFF
DNA: TGTGCCACCAGCACGACTAGCGCGAAGACCGGGGAGCTGTTTTTT

D: TRBD2
size: NA
J: TRBJ2-5
V: TRBV27
CDR3: CASSLRALAGDGETQYF
DNA: TGTGCCAGCAGTTTACGCGCACTAGCGGGGGACGGGGAGACCCAGTACTTC

D: NA
size: NA
J: TRBJ2-6
V: TRBV6-5
CDR3: CASSYGRVLAF
DNA: TGTGCCAGCAGTTACGGCAGGGTATTGGCTTTC

D: NA
size: NA
J: TRBJ1-1
V: TRBV12-3/TRBV12-4
CDR3: CASSLEGNRVEAFF
DNA: TGTGCCAGCAGTTTGGAGGGGAACAGGGTTGAAGCTTTCTTT

D: NA
size: once
J: TRBJ1-2
V: TRBV12-3/TRBV12-4
CDR3: CASRGGGGSGRYGHTF
DNA: TGTGCCAGCAGGGGGGGGGGAGGGAGCGGGCGCTATGGCCACACCTTC

D: NA
size: NA
J: TRBJ1-2
V: TRBV19
CDR3: CASFPHLANYGYTF
DNA: TGTGCCAGCTTCCCGCACCTAGCTAACTATGGCTACACCTTC

D: TRBD2
size: NA
J: TRBJ2-1
V: TRBV7-2
CDR3: CASTKLAGGPPYNEQFF
DNA: TGTGCCAGCACCAAACTAGCGGGAGGGCCCCCTTACAATGAGCAGTTCTTC

D: NA
size: NA
J: TRBJ1-2
V: TRBV4-3
CDR3: CASSQDPGASYGYTF
DNA: TGCGCCAGCAGCCAAGATCCGGGGGCTAGCTATGGCTACACCTTC

D: NA
size: NA
J: TRBJ2-1
V: TRBV27
CDR3: CASSLITGAYYNEQFF
DNA: TGTGCCAGCAGTTTAATCACCGGGGCGTACTACAATGAGCAGTTCTTC

D: NA
size: NA
J: TRBJ2-3
V: TRBV30
CDR3: CAWSGVTDTQYF
DNA: TGTGCCTGGAGTGGGGTGACAGATACGCAGTATTTT

D: TRBD1
size: few
J: TRBJ1-6
V: TRBV4-3
CDR3: CVSSPTGGGTGGNSPLHF
DNA: TGCGTCAGCAGCCCAACCGGAGGCGGGACAGGGGGTAATTCACCCCTCCACTTT

D: NA
size: NA
J: TRBJ2-7
V: TRBV7-2
CDR3: CASSWDNSYEQYF
DNA: TGTGCCAGCAGCTGGGACAACTCCTACGAGCAGTACTTC

D: NA
size: few
J: TRBJ1-6
V: TRBV6-5
CDR3: CASSYVGRDSSLHF
DNA: TGTGCCAGCAGTTACGTCGGACGGGATTCATCCCTCCACTTT

D: TRBD1
size: NA
J: TRBJ1-2
V: TRBV2
CDR3: CASAGTEYGYTF
DNA: TGTGCCAGCGCCGGGACAGAATATGGCTACACCTTC

D: NA
size: NA
J: TRBJ2-5
V: TRBV12-2
CDR3: CASRLLWDRLIGQETQYF
DNA: TGTGCAAGTCGCTTGTTATGGGACAGGTTGATCGGCCAAGAGACCCAGTACTTC

D: NA
size: NA
J: TRBJ2-1
V: TRBV7-2
CDR3: CASSPSRRVYNEQFF
DNA: TGTGCCAGCAGCCCCAGTAGGAGGGTCTACAATGAGCAGTTCTTC

D: NA
size: few
J: TRBJ1-6
V: TRBV20-1
CDR3: CSARVAWGPNSPLHF
DNA: TGCAGTGCTCGTGTGGCTTGGGGGCCAAATTCACCCCTCCACTTT

D: TRBD1
size: NA
J: TRBJ1-2
V: TRBV11-2
CDR3: CASSLGTGGFGYTF
DNA: TGTGCCAGCAGCTTGGGGACAGGGGGATTTGGCTACACCTTC

D: NA
size: NA
J: TRBJ1-1
V: TRBV6-1
CDR3: CTSRPPVWGPMNTEAFF
DNA: TGTACCAGCAGACCGCCCGTTTGGGGACCCATGAACACTGAAGCTTTCTTT